The present T cell receptor (beta chain) was sequenced within a study of cytomegalovirus exposure and HLA in healthy donors. The overall study: The approximately 110 validation repertoires were reported in a later analysis to have been generated on the same platform as the roughly 720 first-cohort repertoires.

Study-wide points: Overall, roughly 150 TCR beta chains were annotated as cytomegalovirus-associated. Many donors shared some public TCRs, even though most TCR sequences were rare. Specificity of three CMV-associated chains for CMV antigens was verified in vitro.

Sequencing was performed with immunoSEQ multiplex PCR; in TCRdb, only in-frame clones are kept and a portion is missing. This table has roughly 150,000 clones, about 88% appearing once. CDR1 SGHRS and CDR2 YFSETQ come from the germline V gene. The V end lost 5 bases, the J end lost 2 bases, and 12 bases lay between the germline ends. The CDR3 spans 14 residues. Points on this clone: Its antigen is currently unknown.

V is TRBV5-1 and J is TRBJ2-3; a weak D match, TRBD2 (6 bases). The TCR comes from a man aged 18 to 30 in good health and CMV-seropositive. The sequenced sample consisted of PBMCs. The CDR3 spells CASRAGSYTDTQYF. The CDR3, as DNA: TGCGCCAGCAGGGCGGGGTCTTACACAGATACGCAGTATTTT.